This TCR beta chain was sequenced for a study of cytomegalovirus exposure and HLA in healthy donors. General study results and limits: V- and J-gene trimming of TCR beta was linked (in a later analysis) to a missense DCLRE1C variant.

PCR primers comprised 60 Vbeta and 13 Jbeta primers. In the original workflow: Around 80 million unique TCR beta chains, 10 million to 13 million of them shared, were counted by a later analysis. Using immunoSEQ multiplex PCR, the repertoire was profiled, and TCRdb retains in-frame clones only, with some absent. V and J calls and clone size come straight from that table; D and trimming were deduced from the DNA. The repertoire has 170,000 or so clones, around 77% of them found once; the top ten carry 1.5% to 2%. Points on this clone: The antigen remains undetermined.

The sample taken for sequencing was PBMCs. This receptor was identified in a woman aged 30 to 39 in good health and CMV-seronegative.

The DNA of the CDR3 is TGTGCCAGCAGCTTAGTCGGGGGGGGGCTTGGAGATACGCAGTATTTT. Translating it yields CASSLVGGGLGDTQYF. This sequence joins TRBV7-8 and TRBJ2-3, with 8 bases matching TRBD2. The V gene end was trimmed by 1 base and the J gene end by 5 bases; junction bases not matched to a gene: 8. This CDR3 has 16 amino acids. Germline V gene data show CDR1 as SGHVS and CDR2 as FQNEAQ.